This TCR beta chain was captured in a study of blood T cell repertoires in COVID-19. Study at large: Donors in the United States, Italy and Spain gave samples during acute or convalescent COVID-19. T cells, B-cell-depleted T cells, or PBMCs provided the cDNA or gDNA that served as material.

In the original workflow: Reference gene primer amplification in the assay estimated nucleated cell counts. Only in-frame clones appear in the TCRdb table, and some are missing; sequencing was by immunoSEQ multiplex PCR. For V, J and clone size, that table is used; D and trimming come from the DNA. The data contain some 120,000 clones, roughly 83% of them seen just once; the ten biggest clones take up 0.83%. Germline V gives CDR1 SGDLS, CDR2 YYNGEE. The CDR3 runs to 17 residues. V lost 4 bases to trimming and J lost 0 bases, with 17 bases between them. The sequenced sample was peripheral blood. The receptor's source is a woman in her 70s with acute or convalescent COVID-19. The V gene is TRBV9, the J gene TRBJ2-1; D may be TRBD2 (5 bases). The CDR3 loop is CASSRNTGRSSYNEQFF. The CDR3 DNA is TGTGCCAGCAGCCGCAACACGGGGAGAAGCTCCTACAATGAGCAGTTCTTC. Complete variable domain (other parts from reference TRBV9 and TRBJ2-1): DSGVTQTPKHLITATGQRVTLRCSPRSGDLSVYWYQQSLDQGLQFLIQYYNGEERAKGNILERFSAQQFPDLHSELNLSSLELGDSALYFCASSRNTGRSSYNEQFFGPGTRLTVL.